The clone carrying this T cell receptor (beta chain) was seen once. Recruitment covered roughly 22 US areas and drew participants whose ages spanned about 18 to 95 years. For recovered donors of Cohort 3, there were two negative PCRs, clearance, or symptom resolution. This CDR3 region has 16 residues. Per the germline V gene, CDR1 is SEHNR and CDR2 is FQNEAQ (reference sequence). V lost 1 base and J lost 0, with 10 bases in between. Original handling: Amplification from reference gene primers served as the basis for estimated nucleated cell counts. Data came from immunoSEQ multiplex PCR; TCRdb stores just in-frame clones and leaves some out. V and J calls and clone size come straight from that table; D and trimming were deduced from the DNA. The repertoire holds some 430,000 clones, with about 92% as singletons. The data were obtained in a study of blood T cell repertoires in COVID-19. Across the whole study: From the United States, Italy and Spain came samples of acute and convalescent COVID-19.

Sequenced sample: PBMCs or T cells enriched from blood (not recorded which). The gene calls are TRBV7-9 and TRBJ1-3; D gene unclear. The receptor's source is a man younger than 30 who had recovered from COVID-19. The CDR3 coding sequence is TGTGCCAGCAGCTTAGGACCGACAAGCTCTGGAAACACCATATATTTT. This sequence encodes CASSLGPTSSGNTIYF. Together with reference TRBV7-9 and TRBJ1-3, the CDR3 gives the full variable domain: DTGVSQNPRHKITKRGQNVTFRCDPISEHNRLYWYRQTLGQGPEFLTYFQNEAQLEKSRLLSDRFSAERPKGSFSTLEIQRTEQGDSAMYLCASSLGPTSSGNTIYFGEGSWLTVV.